Described below is a single T cell receptor (beta chain) sequence and its context. One entry per CDR3 protein, called by TCRdb with MiXCR from the RT-PCR reads. The repertoire holds some 150,000 distinct CDR3 sequences, approximately 40% seen once, with less than 60% in the top ten. These data belong to a study of patients and donors after allogeneic stem cell transplantation. This CDR3 region has 13 residues. V was cut by 2 bases and J by 2 bases, with 6 bases left in between. Germline V gene sequence: CDR1 MNHEY, CDR2 SVGAGI. The clonotype comes from a human donor who was either an allogeneic HSCT recipient or a stem cell or donor lymphocyte infusion donor (not recorded which). It is not recorded whose cells these are; they may come from a transplant donor. Sequencing was carried out using blood, either unsorted or a sorted T cell fraction (not recorded which). V usage is TRBV6-5 and J usage is TRBJ2-5; D remains unclear. The CDR3 region has the DNA TGTGCCAGCAGTTACGGTTCTCAAGAGACCCAGTACTTC. Protein sequence: CASSYGSQETQYF.